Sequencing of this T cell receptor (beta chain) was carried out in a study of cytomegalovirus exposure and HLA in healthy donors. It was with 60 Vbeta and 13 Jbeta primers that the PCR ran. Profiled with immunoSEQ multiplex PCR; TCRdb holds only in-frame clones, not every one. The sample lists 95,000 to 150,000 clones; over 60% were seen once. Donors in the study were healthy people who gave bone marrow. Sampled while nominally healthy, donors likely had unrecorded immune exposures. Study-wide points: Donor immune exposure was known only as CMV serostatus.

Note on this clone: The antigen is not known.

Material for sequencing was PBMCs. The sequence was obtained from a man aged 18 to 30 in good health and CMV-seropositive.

The CDR3 loop reads CASTLDRNGNQPQHF. CDR3 DNA: TGTGCCAGCACTCTAGACAGAAATGGCAATCAGCCCCAGCATTTT. V and J are TRBV6-6 and TRBJ1-5; possible D gene TRBD1, 5 bases. Trimming left V 7 bases short and J 2 bases short, with 15 bases between. CDR1 MNHNY and CDR2 SVGAGI come from the germline V gene (reference sequence). The CDR3 has 15 residues.